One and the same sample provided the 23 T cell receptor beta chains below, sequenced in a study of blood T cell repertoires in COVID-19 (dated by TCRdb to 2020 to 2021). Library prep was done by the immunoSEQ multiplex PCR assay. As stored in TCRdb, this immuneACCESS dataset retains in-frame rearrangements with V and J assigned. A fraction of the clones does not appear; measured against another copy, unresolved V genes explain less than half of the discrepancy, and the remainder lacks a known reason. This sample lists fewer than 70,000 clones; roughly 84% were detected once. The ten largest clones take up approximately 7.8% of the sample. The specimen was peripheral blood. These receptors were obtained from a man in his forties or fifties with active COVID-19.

In DNA form, the CDR3 reads TGTGCCAGCAGCGATAGCGGGACTTCCTACAATGAGCAGTTCTTC. Amino acid sequence: CASSDSGTSYNEQFF. The V gene is TRBV6-4, the J gene TRBJ2-1, with 8 positions matching TRBD2. The germline CDR1 and CDR2 sequences are MRHNA and SNTAGT. J was trimmed by 1 base and V by 6 bases; bases with no gene match: 5. This CDR3 has 15 residues.

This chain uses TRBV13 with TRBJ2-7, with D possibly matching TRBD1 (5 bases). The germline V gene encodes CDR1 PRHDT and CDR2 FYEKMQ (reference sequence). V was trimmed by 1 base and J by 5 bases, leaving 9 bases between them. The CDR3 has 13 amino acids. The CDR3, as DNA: TGTGCCAGCAGCTTAGCTGGCAGGGACGAGCAGTACTTC. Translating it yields CASSLAGRDEQYF.

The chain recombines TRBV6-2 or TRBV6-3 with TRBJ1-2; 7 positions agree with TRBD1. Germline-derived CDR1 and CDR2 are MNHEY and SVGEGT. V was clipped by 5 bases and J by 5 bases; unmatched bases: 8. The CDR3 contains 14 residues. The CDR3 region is CASSTRTGQYGYTF. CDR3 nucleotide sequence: TGTGCCAGCAGTACGCGGACAGGACAATATGGCTACACCTTC.

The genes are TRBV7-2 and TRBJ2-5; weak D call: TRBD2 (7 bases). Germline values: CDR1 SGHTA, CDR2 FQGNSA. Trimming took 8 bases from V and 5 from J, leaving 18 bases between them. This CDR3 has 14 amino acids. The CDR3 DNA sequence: TGTGCCAGCGGGGGACGGGGGGCCCGGGAGACCCAGTACTTC. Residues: CASGGRGARETQYF.

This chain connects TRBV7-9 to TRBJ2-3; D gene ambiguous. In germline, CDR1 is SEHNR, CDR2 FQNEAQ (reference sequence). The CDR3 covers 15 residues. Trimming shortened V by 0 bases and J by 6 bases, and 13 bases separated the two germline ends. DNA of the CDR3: TGTGCCAGCAGCTTAGCGCAAAGCGATTGGGATACGCAGTATTTT. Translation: CASSLAQSDWDTQYF.

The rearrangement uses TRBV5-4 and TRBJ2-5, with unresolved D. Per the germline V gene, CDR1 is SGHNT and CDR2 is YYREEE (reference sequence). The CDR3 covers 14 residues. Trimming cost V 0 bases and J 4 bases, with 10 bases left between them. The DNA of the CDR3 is TGTGCCAGCAGCTTGGTCGATAGAGGAGAGACCCAGTACTTC. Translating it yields CASSLVDRGETQYF.

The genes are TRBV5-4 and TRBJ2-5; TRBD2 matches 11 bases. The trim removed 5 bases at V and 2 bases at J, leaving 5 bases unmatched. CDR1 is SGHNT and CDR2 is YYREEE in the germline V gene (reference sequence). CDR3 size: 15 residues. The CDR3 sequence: CASSSGTSGQETQYF. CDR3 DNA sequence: TGTGCCAGCAGTTCCGGGACTAGCGGTCAAGAGACCCAGTACTTC. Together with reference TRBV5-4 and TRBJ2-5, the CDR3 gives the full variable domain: ETGVTQSPTHLIKTRGQQVTLRCSSQSGHNTVSWYQQALGQGPQFIFQYYREEENGRGNFPPRFSGLQFPNYSSELNVNALELDDSALYLCASSSGTSGQETQYFGPGTRLLVL.

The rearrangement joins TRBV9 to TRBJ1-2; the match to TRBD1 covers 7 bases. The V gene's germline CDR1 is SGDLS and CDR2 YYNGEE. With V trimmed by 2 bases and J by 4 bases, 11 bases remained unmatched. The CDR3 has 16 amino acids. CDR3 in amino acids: CASSVRPGQSLYGYTF. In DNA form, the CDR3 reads TGTGCCAGCAGCGTCCGTCCGGGACAGAGCCTCTATGGCTACACCTTC.

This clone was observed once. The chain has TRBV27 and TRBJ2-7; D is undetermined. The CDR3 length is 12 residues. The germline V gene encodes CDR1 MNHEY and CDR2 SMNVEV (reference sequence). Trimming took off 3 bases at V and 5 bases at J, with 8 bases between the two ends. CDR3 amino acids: CASSFDGDEQYF. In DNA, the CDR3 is TGTGCCAGCAGTTTTGACGGAGACGAGCAGTACTTC.

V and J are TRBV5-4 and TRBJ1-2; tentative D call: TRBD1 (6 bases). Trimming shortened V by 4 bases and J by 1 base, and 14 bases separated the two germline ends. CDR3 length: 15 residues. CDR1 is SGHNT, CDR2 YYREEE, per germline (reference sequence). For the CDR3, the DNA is TGTGCCAGCAGCACAGACGGACAGATTAACTATGGCTACACCTTC. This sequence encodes CASSTDGQINYGYTF.

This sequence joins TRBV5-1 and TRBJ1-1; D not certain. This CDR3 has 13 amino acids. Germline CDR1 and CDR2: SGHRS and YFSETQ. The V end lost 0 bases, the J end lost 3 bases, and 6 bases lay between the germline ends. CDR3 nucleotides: TGCGCCAGCAGCTTGGACAGCTACACTGAAGCTTTCTTT. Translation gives CASSLDSYTEAFF.

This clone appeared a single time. The CDR3 nucleotides read TGCGCCAGCAGCTTGGGGCTAGCGGGAGTCCCTGAGCAGTTCTTC. It codes for CASSLGLAGVPEQFF. V gene TRBV5-1 combines with J gene TRBJ2-1, with 10 bases that match TRBD2. After removal of 0 bases from V and 9 bases from J, the junction contained 6 bases not matched to a gene. This CDR3 spans 15 amino acids. Germline CDR1 reads SGHRS; CDR2 reads YFSETQ.

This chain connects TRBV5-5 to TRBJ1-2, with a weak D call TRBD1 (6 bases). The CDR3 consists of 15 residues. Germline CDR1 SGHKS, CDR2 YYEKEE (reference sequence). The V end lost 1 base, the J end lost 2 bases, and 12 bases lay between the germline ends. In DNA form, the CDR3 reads TGTGCCAGCAGCTTGTTAGATCAGGGGAACTATGGCTACACCTTC. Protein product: CASSLLDQGNYGYTF.

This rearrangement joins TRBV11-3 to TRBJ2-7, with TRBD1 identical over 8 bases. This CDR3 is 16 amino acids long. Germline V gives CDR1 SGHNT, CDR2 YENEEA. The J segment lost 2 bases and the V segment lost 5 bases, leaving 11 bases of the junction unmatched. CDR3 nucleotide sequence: TGTGCCAGCAGCCCAGGACAGGGAGGACCCCCCTACGAGCAGTACTTC. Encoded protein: CASSPGQGGPPYEQYF.

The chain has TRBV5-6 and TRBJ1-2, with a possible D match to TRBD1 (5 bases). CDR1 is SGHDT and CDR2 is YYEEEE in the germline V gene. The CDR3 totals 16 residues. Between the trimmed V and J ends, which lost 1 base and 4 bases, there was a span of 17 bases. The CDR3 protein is CASSLITGPWTYGYTF. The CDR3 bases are TGTGCCAGCAGCTTGATTACAGGCCCTTGGACCTATGGCTACACCTTC.

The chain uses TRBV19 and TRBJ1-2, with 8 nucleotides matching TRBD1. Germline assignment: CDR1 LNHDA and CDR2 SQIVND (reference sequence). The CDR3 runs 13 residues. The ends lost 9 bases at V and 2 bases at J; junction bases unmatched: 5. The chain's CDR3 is CASRDRSNYGYTF. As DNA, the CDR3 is TGTGCCAGCAGGGACAGGTCCAACTATGGCTACACCTTC.

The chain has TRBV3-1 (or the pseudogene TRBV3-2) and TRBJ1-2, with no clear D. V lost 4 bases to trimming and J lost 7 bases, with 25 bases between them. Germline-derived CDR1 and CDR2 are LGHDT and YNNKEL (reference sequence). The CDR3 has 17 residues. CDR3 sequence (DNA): TGTGCCAGCAGCCCGACGTTGGGAGTTTCCTTTTCGGGTGGCTACACCTTC. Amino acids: CASSPTLGVSFSGGYTF.

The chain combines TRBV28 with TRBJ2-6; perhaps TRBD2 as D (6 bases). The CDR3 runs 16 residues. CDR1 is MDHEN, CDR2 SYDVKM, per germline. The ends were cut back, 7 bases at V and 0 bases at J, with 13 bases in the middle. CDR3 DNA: TGTGCCAGCACACGGGGGACTTCCTCTGGGGCCAACGTCCTGACTTTC. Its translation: CASTRGTSSGANVLTF.

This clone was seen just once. Here the CDR3 reads CASSQGPGQGPYNEQFF. The DNA of the CDR3 is TGTGCCAGCAGCCAAGGCCCTGGACAGGGGCCCTACAATGAGCAGTTCTTC. The chain employs TRBV3-1 (or the pseudogene TRBV3-2) and TRBJ2-1; TRBD1 aligns across 9 bases. J lost 2 bases, V lost 1 base, and 6 bases had no gene match. This CDR3 comprises 17 residues. Germline V gives CDR1 LGHDT, CDR2 YNNKEL (reference sequence).

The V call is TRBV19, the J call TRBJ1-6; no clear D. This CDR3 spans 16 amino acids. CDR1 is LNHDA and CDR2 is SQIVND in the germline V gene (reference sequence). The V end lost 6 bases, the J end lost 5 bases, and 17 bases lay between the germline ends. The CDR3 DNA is TGTGCCAGTAGAACGAGGAGGACGGACGATAATTCACCCCTCCACTTT. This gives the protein CASRTRRTDDNSPLHF.

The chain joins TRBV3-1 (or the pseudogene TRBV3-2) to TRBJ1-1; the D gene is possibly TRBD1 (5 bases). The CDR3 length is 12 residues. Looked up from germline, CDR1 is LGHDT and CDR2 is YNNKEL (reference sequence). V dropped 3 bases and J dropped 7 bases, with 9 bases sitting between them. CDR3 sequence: CASSQGGSEAFF. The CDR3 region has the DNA TGTGCCAGCAGCCAGGGGGGAAGTGAAGCTTTCTTT.

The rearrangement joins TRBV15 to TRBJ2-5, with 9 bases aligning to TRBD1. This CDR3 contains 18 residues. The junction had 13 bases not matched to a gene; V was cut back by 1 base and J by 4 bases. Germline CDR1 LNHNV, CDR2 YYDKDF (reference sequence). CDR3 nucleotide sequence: TGTGCCACCAGCAGAGCCCTTTTATCGACAGGGGGTATAGAGACCCAGTACTTC. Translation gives CATSRALLSTGGIETQYF. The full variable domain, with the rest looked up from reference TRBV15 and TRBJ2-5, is DAMVIQNPRYQVTQFGKPVTLSCSQTLNHNVMYWYQQKSSQAPKLLFHYYDKDFNNEADTPDNFQSRRPNTSFCFLDIRSPGLGDTAMYLCATSRALLSTGGIETQYFGPGTRLLVL.

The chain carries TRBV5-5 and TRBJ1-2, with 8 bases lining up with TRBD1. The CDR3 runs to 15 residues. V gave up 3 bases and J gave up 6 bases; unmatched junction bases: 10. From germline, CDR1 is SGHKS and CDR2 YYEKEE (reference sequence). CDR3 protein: CASSYGTGGPHGYTF. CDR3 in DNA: TGTGCCAGCAGCTACGGGACAGGTGGGCCCCATGGCTACACCTTC.